The 14 T cell receptor beta chains below all came from one sample that was sequenced in a study of blood T cell repertoires in COVID-19. The protocol was immunoSEQ multiplex PCR, while the TCRdb copy is restricted to in-frame clones and leaves out a portion. The sample lists more than 60,000 clones, roughly 90% occurring once. Sequencing input: peripheral blood. The receptors derive from a man between 50 and 59 years old with acute or convalescent COVID-19.

The gene calls are TRBV21-1 and TRBJ1-6. TRBV21-1 is tagged as a pseudogene. This CDR3 comprises 16 residues. The CDR3 spells CASSGEGGTYNSPLHF. The CDR3 DNA reads TGTGCCAGCAGCGGCGAGGGAGGGACTTATAATTCACCCCTCCACTTT.

The chain joins TRBV6-2 or TRBV6-3 to TRBJ2-7; TRBD1 matches 7 bases. The CDR3 contains 12 residues. Germline CDR1 reads MNHEY; CDR2 reads SVGEGT. V lost 5 bases and J lost 6; bases outside the gene matches: 4. CDR3 bases: TGTGCCAGCAGTCAATACAGGGGCGAGCAGTACTTC. Residues: CASSQYRGEQYF.

The rearrangement links TRBV24-1 to TRBJ1-5; tentative D call: TRBD1 (6 bases). This CDR3 is built from 16 residues. Looked up from germline, CDR1 is KGHDR and CDR2 is SFDVKD. The ends were cut back, 3 bases at V and 0 bases at J, with 11 bases in the middle. The CDR3 reads CATSDRRGYSNQPQHF. The CDR3 DNA reads TGTGCCACCAGTGATCGCAGGGGTTATAGCAATCAGCCCCAGCATTTT.

J is TRBJ2-3 and V is TRBV27, with unresolved D. There are 15 residues in the CDR3. CDR1 is MNHEY, CDR2 SMNVEV, per germline (reference sequence). Trimming stripped 4 bases from V and 2 bases from J, with 13 bases between. The CDR3 nucleotides are TGTGCCAGCAGTTCCCTCCGGGTAGTCACAGATACGCAGTATTTT. Its protein is CASSSLRVVTDTQYF.

V usage is TRBV7-7 and J usage is TRBJ2-3; 9 positions match TRBD2. Germline V gene data show CDR1 as SSHAT and CDR2 as FNYEAQ (reference sequence). V lost 5 bases to trimming and J lost 3 bases; unmatched junction nucleotides: 3. This CDR3 is built from 14 residues. The CDR3 region is CASSVGLATDTQYF. The CDR3 nucleotides read TGTGCCAGCAGCGTGGGACTAGCTACAGATACGCAGTATTTT.

The V gene is TRBV2, the J gene TRBJ2-1; 14 bases line up with TRBD2. The length of the CDR3 is 16 residues. From germline, CDR1 is SNHLY and CDR2 FYNNEI. After removal of 5 bases from V and 8 bases from J, the junction contained 8 bases not matched to a gene. CDR3 bases: TGTGCCAGCAGTCATCCGGGACTAGCGGGAGCCGATGAGCAGTTCTTC. Translating gives CASSHPGLAGADEQFF.

The CDR3 sequence is CASSVTRGLYNEQFF. In nucleotides, the CDR3 is TGTGCCAGCAGCGTGACTCGGGGACTTTACAATGAGCAGTTCTTC. The rearrangement links TRBV7-2 to TRBJ2-1; D is perhaps TRBD2 (6 bases). Between the trimmed V and J ends, which lost 5 bases and 4 bases, there was a span of 15 bases. CDR1 SGHTA and CDR2 FQGNSA come from the germline V gene. The CDR3 totals 15 residues.

V usage is TRBV2 and J usage is TRBJ2-3; the match to TRBD1 covers 9 bases. The CDR3 consists of 13 residues. Trimming at V came to 8 bases and at J to 5 bases, leaving 5 bases not matched to a gene. Germline V lookup: CDR1 SNHLY, CDR2 FYNNEI. The CDR3 DNA reads as TGTGCCAGCGGGACAGGGAAAAAAGATACGCAGTATTTT. Protein: CASGTGKKDTQYF.

This clone came up once. The V gene is TRBV4-2, the J gene TRBJ2-3; 9 bases are a match to TRBD2. With V trimmed by 2 bases and J by 6 bases, 15 bases remained unmatched. The CDR3 is 18 amino acids. Germline lookup yields CDR1 LGHNA and CDR2 YNFKEQ. The CDR3 coding sequence is TGTGCCAGCAGCCAACGCCGGGGACTAGCCCACCAGGGGGATACGCAGTATTTT. This gives the protein CASSQRRGLAHQGDTQYF.

CDR3 DNA sequence: TGTGCCAGCAGCCAGTACAGGGACTATGGCTACACCTTC. This encodes CASSQYRDYGYTF. This chain joins TRBV12-3 or TRBV12-4 and TRBJ1-2; D might be TRBD1 (6 bases). The germline V and J ends were trimmed by 6 bases and 3 bases, with 11 bases remaining between them. The CDR3 is made up of 13 amino acids.

The chain has TRBV27 and TRBJ2-5; 10 bases line up with TRBD1. The CDR3 extends over 14 amino acids. V dropped 5 bases and J dropped 3; count of bases not matched to a gene: 3. Germline V gene sequence: CDR1 MNHEY, CDR2 SMNVEV (reference sequence). The CDR3 coding sequence is TGTGCCAGCAGTCCCGGGACAGGGGAAGAGACCCAGTACTTC. Its protein is CASSPGTGEETQYF.

This clone was picked up a small number of times. This sequence joins TRBV7-7 and TRBJ2-5, with 7 bases matching TRBD2. V lost 1 base and J lost 4; bases outside the gene matches: 9. The CDR3 spans 16 residues. From germline, CDR1 is SSHAT and CDR2 FNYEAQ (reference sequence). In DNA form, the CDR3 reads TGTGCCAGCAGCTTAGGTTCGGGAGGAGGAGGAGAGACCCAGTACTTC. Translating it yields CASSLGSGGGGETQYF.

This clone has only a few counts. This chain uses TRBV7-9 with TRBJ2-1, with a weak D call TRBD1 (6 bases). Trimming took off 4 bases at V and 0 bases at J, with 10 bases between the two ends. Germline CDR1 reads SEHNR; CDR2 reads FQNEAQ (reference sequence). This CDR3 contains 15 residues. The CDR3 region has the DNA TGTGCCAGCAGCTACGGACAGCACTCCTACAATGAGCAGTTCTTC. Its protein is CASSYGQHSYNEQFF.

This clone was counted a single time. This chain connects TRBV7-6 to TRBJ2-7; 9 bases fit TRBD1. Germline CDR1 is SGHVS and CDR2 is FNYEAQ. V was pared by 5 bases and J by 3 bases, with 11 bases of the junction left unmatched. The CDR3 consists of 16 residues. The CDR3 DNA sequence: TGTGCCAGCAGCCCCTCACCGGACAGGGGAAACTACGAGCAGTACTTC. Residues: CASSPSPDRGNYEQYF.